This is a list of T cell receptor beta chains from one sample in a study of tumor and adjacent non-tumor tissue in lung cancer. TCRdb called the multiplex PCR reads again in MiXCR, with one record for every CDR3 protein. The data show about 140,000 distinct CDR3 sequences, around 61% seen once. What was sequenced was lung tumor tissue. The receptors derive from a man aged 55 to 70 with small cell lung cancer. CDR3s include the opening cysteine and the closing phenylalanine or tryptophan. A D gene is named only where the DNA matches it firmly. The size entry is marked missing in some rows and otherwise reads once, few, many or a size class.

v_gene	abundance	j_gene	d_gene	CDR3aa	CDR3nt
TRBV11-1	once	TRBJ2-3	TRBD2	CANSIRGTSGFDTETQYF	TGTGCCAACAGCATACGAGGGACTAGCGGGTTCGACACAGAAACGCAGTATTTT
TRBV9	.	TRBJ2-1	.	CASSADPSQEQFF	TGTGCCAGCAGCGCCGACCCATCTCAGGAGCAGTTCTTC
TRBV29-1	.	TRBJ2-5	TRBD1	CSKTGGAMETQYF	TGCAGCAAAACAGGGGGCGCTATGGAGACCCAGTACTTC
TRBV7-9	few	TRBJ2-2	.	CASSHSVRARGELFF	TGTGCCAGCAGCCACTCCGTTCGGGCCCGCGGGGAGCTGTTTTTT
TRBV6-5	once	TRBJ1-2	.	CTSSNREGNDYTF	TGTACCAGCAGCAACAGGGAGGGGAATGACTACACCTTC
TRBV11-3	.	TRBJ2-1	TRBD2	CASSLEWSSGRLDGQLF	TGTGCCAGCAGCTTAGAATGGTCTAGCGGGAGGCTGGATGGGCAGCTCTTC
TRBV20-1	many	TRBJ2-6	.	CSAPTRTLSGANVLTF	TGCAGTGCTCCGACCCGCACCCTGTCTGGGGCCAACGTCCTGACTTTC
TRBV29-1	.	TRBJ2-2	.	CSVGTNTGELFF	TGCAGCGTTGGGACCAACACCGGGGAACTGTTTTTT
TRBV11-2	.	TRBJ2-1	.	CASRSDPARSYNEQFF	TGTGCCAGCCGTTCCGATCCCGCAAGGTCCTACAATGAGCAATTCTTC
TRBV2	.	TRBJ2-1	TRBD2	CASISGTSSYDEQFF	TGTGCCAGCATTTCCGGGACTAGCAGCTACGATGAGCAGTTCTTC
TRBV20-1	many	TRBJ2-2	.	CSAYSANTGELFF	TGCAGTGCTTATTCCGCGAACACCGGGGAGCTGTTTTTT
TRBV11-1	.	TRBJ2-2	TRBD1	CASSSPDRVDTEKLFF	TGTGCCAGCAGCTCCCCAGACAGGGTAGACACCGAGAAGCTGTTTTTT
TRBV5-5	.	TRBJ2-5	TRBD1	CASNMPQTGGGETQYF	TGTGCCAGCAACATGCCTCAAACAGGGGGAGGAGAGACCCAGTACTTC
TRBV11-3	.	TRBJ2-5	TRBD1	CASSMRTGDVETQYF	TGTGCCAGCAGCATGCGTACAGGGGACGTAGAGACCCAGTACTTC
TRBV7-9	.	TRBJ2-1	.	CASSSTDNNEEFF	TGTGCCAGCAGCTCAACCGACAACAATGAGGAGTTTTTC
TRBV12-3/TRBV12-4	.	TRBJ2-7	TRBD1	CASSLVPDRGLYEQYF	TGTGCCAGCAGTTTAGTCCCTGACAGGGGTCTCTACGAGCAGTACTTC
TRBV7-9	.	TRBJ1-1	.	CASSIGGAPNTEAFF	TGTGCCAGCAGCATAGGGGGGGCGCCGAACACTGAAGCTTTCTTT
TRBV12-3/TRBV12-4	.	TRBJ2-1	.	CTSSPRGDEQFF	TGTACCAGCAGTCCCCGGGGCGATGAGCAGTTCTTC
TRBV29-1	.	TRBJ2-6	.	CSVEGEGGTGANVLTF	TGCAGCGTTGAAGGGGAGGGGGGTACTGGGGCCAACGTCCTGACTTTC
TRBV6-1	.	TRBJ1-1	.	CASTHRGVWIAEAFF	TGTGCCAGCACCCATAGGGGGGTTTGGATCGCTGAAGCTTTCTTT
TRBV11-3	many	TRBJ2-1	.	CASSLIRGDEQFF	TGTGCCAGCAGCTTAATAAGGGGCGATGAGCAGTTCTTC
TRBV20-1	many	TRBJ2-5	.	CSPLLPGETQYF	TGCAGCCCCCTCCTCCCGGGGGAGACCCAGTACTTC
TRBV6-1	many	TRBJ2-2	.	CASSVTRRDNTGELFF	TGTGCCAGCAGTGTCACCCGGCGGGATAACACCGGGGAGCTGTTTTTT
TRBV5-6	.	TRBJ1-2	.	CASSFARLMGYTF	TGTGCCAGCAGCTTCGCGAGACTGATGGGCTACACCTTC
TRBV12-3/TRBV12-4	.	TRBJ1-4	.	CTSTLRGVGDKLFF	TGTACCAGCACTTTAAGAGGGGTGGGTGACAAACTGTTTTTT
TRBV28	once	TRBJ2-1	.	CASSSPRAEKSSYNEQFF	TGTGCCAGCAGTTCCCCCAGAGCGGAGAAGAGCTCCTACAATGAGCAGTTCTTC
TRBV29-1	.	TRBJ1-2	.	CSIEPLQGLSAYGYTF	TGCAGCATTGAACCCCTGCAGGGCCTCAGCGCCTATGGCTACACCTTC
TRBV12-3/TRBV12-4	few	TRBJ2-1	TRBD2	CASSLQLAGEGDEQFF	TGTGCCAGCAGTTTGCAACTAGCGGGAGAGGGCGATGAGCAGTTCTTC
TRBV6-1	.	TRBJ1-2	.	CASIAPENYGYIF	TGTGCCAGCATAGCCCCCGAGAACTATGGTTACATCTTC
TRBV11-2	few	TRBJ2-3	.	CASSLEDTRYF	TGTGCAAGCAGCTTAGAGGATACGCGGTATTTT
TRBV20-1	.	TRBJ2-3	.	CSAPSQSTGSTDTQYF	TGCAGTGCCCCCTCTCAGTCAACCGGGAGCACAGATACGCAGTATTTT
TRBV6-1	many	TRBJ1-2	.	CASSGASSWGYTF	TGTGCCAGCAGTGGGGCCTCGAGTTGGGGCTACACCTTC
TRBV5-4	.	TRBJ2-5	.	CASSSDREGKTQYF	TGTGCCAGCAGCTCCGACCGGGAAGGGAAGACCCAGTACTTC
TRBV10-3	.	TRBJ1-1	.	CASRPSHGGTEVLF	TGTGCCTCTCGCCCCAGCCATGGTGGGACGGAAGTTCTCTTT
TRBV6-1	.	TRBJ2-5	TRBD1	CANSPGGATQYF	TGTGCCAACAGCCCAGGGGGCGCGACCCAGTACTTC
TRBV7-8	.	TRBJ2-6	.	CASSLWVSGANVLIF	TGTGCCAGCAGCTTGTGGGTGTCTGGGGCCAACGTCCTGATTTTC
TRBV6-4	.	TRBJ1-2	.	CARTPRAWVDYGYTF	TGTGCCAGGACCCCCAGGGCCTGGGTGGACTATGGCTACACTTTC
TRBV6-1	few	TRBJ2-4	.	CASSERGNIQYF	TGTGCCAGCAGTGAAAGGGGAAACATTCAGTACTTC
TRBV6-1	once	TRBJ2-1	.	CASGEAGGDDEQFF	TGTGCCAGCGGTGAAGCCGGAGGGGATGATGAGCAGTTCTTC
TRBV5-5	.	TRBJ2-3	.	CASSVSGGTDTQYF	TGTGCCAGCAGCGTTAGCGGTGGCACAGATACGCAGTATTTT
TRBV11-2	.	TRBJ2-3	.	CVGSFGRWTDTQYF	TGTGTCGGCAGCTTTGGGAGGTGGACAGATACGCAATATTTT
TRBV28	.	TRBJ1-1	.	CASSLFPLGAGTEAFF	TGTGCCAGCAGTTTATTCCCACTGGGGGCGGGTACTGAAGCTTTCTTT
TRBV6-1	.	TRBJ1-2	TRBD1	CASSGIGTDYGYTF	TGTGCCAGTAGTGGTATCGGGACAGACTATGGCTACACCTTC
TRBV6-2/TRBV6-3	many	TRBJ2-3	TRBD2	CASSYPTAGGPIDTQYF	TGTGCCAGCAGTTACCCGACGGCGGGAGGGCCTATAGATACGCAGTATTTT
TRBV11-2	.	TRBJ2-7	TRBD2	CASRAAGGEQYF	TGTGCCAGCAGGGCCGCGGGGGGCGAGCAGTACTTC
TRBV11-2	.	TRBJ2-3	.	CARSPIPEGTDTQYF	TGTGCCAGAAGCCCAATCCCGGAAGGGACAGATACGCAGTATTTT
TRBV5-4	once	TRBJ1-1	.	CASSPRGRFAEAFF	TGTGCCAGCAGCCCCCGGGGTAGGTTCGCTGAAGCTTTCTTT
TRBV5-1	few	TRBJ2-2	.	CASSWTGGTGELFF	TGCGCCAGCAGCTGGACCGGAGGCACCGGGGAGCTGTTTTTT